This T cell receptor beta chain appears in the sequencing data of a study of T cell responses to AZD1222 COVID-19 vaccine. Study-wide results and limits: Most donors were white British, females outnumbered males, and clonal diversity was possibly underestimated. Unmutated variant regions are reportedly the target of nearly half of TCRs that are spike-specific. The peak T cell response came first, and repertoires were sampled only after it.

Here immunoSEQ multiplex PCR was the method, and the copy in TCRdb shows in-frame clones only, minus some. The data show about 110,000 clones, around 92% seen once. J gave up 5 bases and V 5 bases, and 5 bases lay outside the gene matches. Germline CDR1 reads MNHEY; CDR2 reads SMNVEV (reference sequence). CDR3 size: 15 residues. This clone occurred once. Its target is not known. This chain joins TRBV27 and TRBJ1-6, with 8 bases identical to TRBD1. Sequenced here: peripheral blood, sampled 28 days after the second AZD1222 dose. The TCR was taken from an adult who received the AZD1222 COVID-19 vaccine. The CDR3 sequence is CASSPGDRNNSPLHF. CDR3 DNA sequence: TGTGCCAGCAGTCCGGGGGACAGGAATAATTCACCCCTCCACTTT.